The 18 T cell receptor beta chains listed next were all sequenced from one sample in a study of follicular helper T cells after annual influenza vaccination. Specified time point: 2014-2015 season, pre-vaccination. Some clones are missing from TCRdb's copy, which holds only in-frame ones; the method was immunoSEQ multiplex PCR. The sample lists about 27,000 clones, around 80% occurring once. The source was CXCR5+ CD38- circulating T follicular helper cells from blood, collected on the day of influenza vaccination. Subset described: circulating Tfh, non-naive CD4+CXCR5+PD-1+ (ICOS+CD38+ or ICOS-CD38-). Receptors originate from an adult who received the influenza vaccine.

The V gene is TRBV2, the J gene TRBJ2-6, with TRBD1 as a possible D gene (6 bases). Trimming stripped 7 bases from V and 0 bases from J, with 13 bases between. From germline, CDR1 is SNHLY and CDR2 FYNNEI. This CDR3 comprises 16 residues. The CDR3 DNA follows: TGTGCCAGCATCCGGGACACTGTCTCTGGGGCCAACGTCCTGACTTTC. It is translated as CASIRDTVSGANVLTF. Looking up the rest from reference TRBV2 and TRBJ2-6 gives the full variable domain: EPEVTQTPSHQVTQMGQEVILRCVPISNHLYFYWYRQILGQKVEFLVSFYNNEISEKSEIFDDQFSVERPDGSNFTLKIRSTKLEDSAMYFCASIRDTVSGANVLTFGAGSRLTVL.

This clone occurred once. The V and J genes are TRBV7-2 and TRBJ1-1, with a possible D match to TRBD1 (5 bases). CDR1 is SGHTA and CDR2 is FQGNSA in the germline V gene. The CDR3 is made up of 15 amino acids. V was cut by 0 bases and J by 4 bases, with 12 bases left in between. CDR3 sequence reads: CASSLALGQGTEAFF. The DNA for the CDR3 is TGTGCCAGCAGCTTAGCCTTGGGGCAGGGCACTGAAGCTTTCTTT.

The genes are TRBV6-5 and TRBJ1-1; D unresolved. The length of the CDR3 is 13 residues. The germline V gene has CDR1 MNHEY and CDR2 SVGAGI. Between the trimmed V and J ends, which lost 6 bases and 0 bases, there was a span of 8 bases. This CDR3 is CASSGFMNTEAFF. The CDR3 DNA follows: TGTGCCAGCAGCGGTTTCATGAACACTGAAGCTTTCTTT.

V gene TRBV9 combines with J gene TRBJ1-3; D gene unclear. This CDR3 spans 15 amino acids. The germline V and J ends were trimmed by 4 bases and 2 bases, with 13 bases remaining between them. CDR1 and CDR2 from the germline V gene are SGDLS and YYNGEE. Written as DNA, the CDR3 is TGTGCCAGCAGCAGTTCCCAGCGAGCTGGAAACACCATATATTTT. It codes for CASSSSQRAGNTIYF.

A word on this clone: At one end the junction does not follow the germline gene, possibly because of a read error. V usage is TRBV5-1 and J usage is TRBJ2-1; 9 bases agree with TRBD2. The CDR3 has 15 amino acids. CDR1 and CDR2 (germline): SGHRS, YFSETQ. The CDR3 DNA follows: TGCGCCAGCGGCTTGAATAGCGGGAGTATTGATGAGCAGTTCTTC. Encoded protein: CASGLNSGSIDEQFF.

This chain links TRBV2 with TRBJ2-2; 8 positions agree with TRBD1. The CDR3 loop spans 13 amino acids. The germline CDR1 and CDR2 sequences are SNHLY and FYNNEI. With 6 bases clipped from V and 7 bases from J, the junction kept 4 bases outside the gene matches. CDR3 DNA sequence: TGTGCCAGCAGCAGGGGGCAGGTCGGGGAGCTGTTTTTT. This codes for CASSRGQVGELFF.

The chain uses TRBV29-1 and TRBJ2-2; no definite D call. CDR3 length: 12 residues. V was shortened by 1 base and J by 4 bases, with 4 bases between the two germline ends. The germline V gene has CDR1 SQVTM and CDR2 ANQGSEA. For the CDR3, the DNA is TGCAGCGTTGAAGGACTCACCGGGGAGCTGTTTTTT. Amino acid sequence: CSVEGLTGELFF.

This chain uses TRBV28 with TRBJ2-3; 7 positions match TRBD2. J gave up 2 bases and V 4 bases, and 9 bases lay outside the gene matches. Looked up from germline, CDR1 is MDHEN and CDR2 is SYDVKM. The CDR3 loop spans 16 amino acids. CDR3: CASSSPAGEYTDTQYF. The CDR3 region has the DNA TGTGCCAGCAGTTCTCCCGCGGGGGAGTACACAGATACGCAGTATTTT.

The chain employs TRBV18 and TRBJ2-1; TRBD2 matches 7 bases. CDR3 length equals 15 residues. Trimming removed 1 base from V and 4 bases from J; junction bases left unmatched: 4. Germline V gene data show CDR1 as KGHSH and CDR2 as LQKENI. The CDR3 sequence: CASSPRLAEYNEQFF. CDR3 nucleotide sequence: TGTGCCAGCTCACCACGGCTAGCGGAGTACAATGAGCAGTTCTTC.

This sequence joins TRBV5-4 and TRBJ2-3; 8 nucleotides line up with TRBD2. Germline CDR1 reads SGHNT; CDR2 reads YYREEE (reference sequence). V trimming: 1 base; J trimming: 4 bases; junction bases outside the gene matches: 5. The CDR3 has 15 amino acids. DNA for the CDR3: TGTGCCAGCAGCTTGTCGGGAGGGCGCGCAGATACGCAGTATTTT. Its protein is CASSLSGGRADTQYF.

The chain is built from TRBV29-1 and TRBJ2-3; 7 bases fit TRBD2. V lost 3 bases, J lost 4 bases, and 7 bases stayed unmatched. Germline V gene data show CDR1 as SQVTM and CDR2 as ANQGSEA. The CDR3 spans 14 residues. This CDR3 is CSVDLRLAADTQYF. CDR3 in DNA: TGCAGCGTTGATTTAAGACTAGCAGCAGATACGCAGTATTTT.

V usage is TRBV19 and J usage is TRBJ1-1; D may be TRBD1 (6 bases). Germline loops: CDR1 LNHDA, CDR2 SQIVND (reference sequence). V was trimmed by 10 bases and J by 1 base, leaving 13 bases between them. The CDR3 spans 13 residues. The CDR3 DNA follows: TGTGCCACAGGAGAGGACAGGAACACTGAAGCTTTCTTT. Translating gives CATGEDRNTEAFF.

The chain employs TRBV5-1 and TRBJ1-4; 8 positions match TRBD1. Germline trimming cut 6 bases from V and 2 bases from J; bases unmatched to any gene: 6. CDR3 size: 15 residues. CDR1 and CDR2 (germline): SGHRS, YFSETQ. CDR3 DNA sequence: TGCGCCAGCAAGGACAGGGCTTCTACTAATGAAAAACTGTTTTTT. Translation: CASKDRASTNEKLFF.

V and J are TRBV4-2 and TRBJ2-4, with D hard to call. Germline V gene lookup returns CDR1 LGHNA and CDR2 YNFKEQ. Trimming cost V 5 bases and J 4 bases, with 3 bases left between them. There are 11 residues in the CDR3. The CDR3 DNA is TGTGCCAGCAGCTATAAAAACATTCAGTACTTC. Amino acid sequence: CASSYKNIQYF.

This chain links TRBV9 with TRBJ2-7; D is possibly TRBD2 (7 bases). V lost 4 bases and J 2 bases, leaving 13 bases between the germline ends. CDR3 length equals 14 residues. Germline CDR1 reads SGDLS; CDR2 reads YYNGEE. The CDR3 DNA sequence: TGTGCCAGCAGCTCCGGGGGGCAGCCCTACGAGCAGTACTTC. This encodes CASSSGGQPYEQYF.

The J gene is TRBJ1-3, the V gene TRBV5-1, with 9 bases matching TRBD1. Looked up from germline, CDR1 is SGHRS and CDR2 is YFSETQ. V gave up 1 base and J gave up 3 bases; unmatched junction bases: 5. The CDR3 is 16 residues long. The CDR3 loop is CASSLTETGGGNTIYF. Written as DNA, the CDR3 is TGCGCCAGCAGCTTGACGGAGACAGGGGGTGGAAACACCATATATTTT. Looking up the rest from reference TRBV5-1 and TRBJ1-3 gives the full variable domain: KAGVTQTPRYLIKTRGQQVTLSCSPISGHRSVSWYQQTPGQGLQFLFEYFSETQRNKGNFPGRFSGRQFSNSRSEMNVSTLELGDSALYLCASSLTETGGGNTIYFGEGSWLTVV.

The chain combines TRBV28 with TRBJ1-5, with 10 positions matching TRBD1. With 3 bases clipped from V and 11 bases from J, the junction kept 7 bases outside the gene matches. The CDR3 totals 14 residues. From germline, CDR1 is MDHEN and CDR2 SYDVKM. The chain's CDR3 is CASSLTGGLLSQHF. DNA of the CDR3: TGTGCCAGCAGTTTGACAGGGGGCCTATTGTCCCAGCATTTT.

This chain connects TRBV7-3 to TRBJ1-6, with 9 bases fitting TRBD1. CDR3 length equals 13 residues. CDR1 and CDR2 (germline): SGHTA, FQGTGA. V was clipped by 7 bases and J by 9 bases; unmatched bases: 4. The CDR3 protein is CASKGGQGSPLHF. The CDR3 coding sequence is TGTGCCAGCAAGGGGGGACAGGGTTCACCCCTCCACTTT.